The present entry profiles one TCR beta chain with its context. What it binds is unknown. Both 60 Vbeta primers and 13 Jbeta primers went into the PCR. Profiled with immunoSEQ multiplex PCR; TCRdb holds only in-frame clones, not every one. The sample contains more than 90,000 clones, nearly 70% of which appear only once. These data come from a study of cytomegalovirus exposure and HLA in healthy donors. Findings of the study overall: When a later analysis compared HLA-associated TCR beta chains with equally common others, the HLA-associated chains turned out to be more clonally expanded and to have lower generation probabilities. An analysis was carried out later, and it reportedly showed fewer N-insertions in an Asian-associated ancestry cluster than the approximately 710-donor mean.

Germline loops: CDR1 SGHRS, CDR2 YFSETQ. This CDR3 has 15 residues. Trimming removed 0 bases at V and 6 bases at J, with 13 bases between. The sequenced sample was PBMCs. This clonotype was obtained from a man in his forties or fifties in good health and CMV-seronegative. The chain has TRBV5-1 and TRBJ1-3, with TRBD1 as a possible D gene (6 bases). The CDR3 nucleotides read TGCGCCAGCAGCTTGGCAGGGGCTCCCGAAAACACCATATATTTT. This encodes CASSLAGAPENTIYF.